This is a list of T cell receptor beta chains from one sample in a study of blood T cell repertoires in COVID-19. Only in-frame clones appear in the TCRdb table, and some are missing; sequencing was by immunoSEQ multiplex PCR. In the table there are a few hundred thousand clones, approximately 89% of which are singletons. Specimen: PBMCs or T cells enriched from blood (not recorded which). These receptors all stem from a woman aged 45-60 years who had been exposed to COVID-19. Each CDR3 is given with its conserved first and last residue. A D gene is named only where the DNA matches it firmly.

CDR3 DNA: TGTGCCAGCAGCTTCAGTGGAGTTACAGGTTGGCGGTACGAGCAGTACTTC
CDR3 protein: CASSFSGVTGWRYEQYF
J gene: TRBJ2-7
D gene: NA
V gene: TRBV5-4
CDR3 length: 17

CDR3 DNA: TGTGCCAGCAGCTTGGGGCAGTACTACAATGAGCAGTTCTTC
CDR3 protein: CASSLGQYYNEQFF
J gene: TRBJ2-1
D gene: NA
V gene: TRBV5-6
CDR3 length: 14

CDR3 DNA: TGTGCCAGCAGTAAGGACAGGGGAACCTCCTACGAGCAGTACTTC
CDR3 protein: CASSKDRGTSYEQYF
J gene: TRBJ2-7
D gene: TRBD1
V gene: TRBV2
CDR3 length: 15

CDR3 DNA: TGCGCCAGCAGCGCCAACAGCCAGTCTAACTATGGCTACACCTTC
CDR3 protein: CASSANSQSNYGYTF
J gene: TRBJ1-2
D gene: NA
V gene: TRBV5-1
CDR3 length: 15

CDR3 DNA: TGTGCCAGCAGCTTGGTGGGGCTCGAGAGAGGCTACACCTTC
CDR3 protein: CASSLVGLERGYTF
J gene: TRBJ1-2
D gene: NA
V gene: TRBV5-6
CDR3 length: 14

CDR3 DNA: TGTGCCAGCAGCCAAGGGACTAGCGGATCCTACGAGCAGTACTTC
CDR3 protein: CASSQGTSGSYEQYF
J gene: TRBJ2-7
D gene: TRBD2
V gene: TRBV3-1/TRBV3-2
CDR3 length: 15

CDR3 DNA: TGTGCCAGCAGTTCCCCGGGAATCTTTGCAACTAATGAAAAACTGTTTTTT
CDR3 protein: CASSSPGIFATNEKLFF
J gene: TRBJ1-4
D gene: NA
V gene: TRBV25-1
CDR3 length: 17

CDR3 DNA: TGTGCCAGCAGTTTCACAACATCCTACGAGCAGTACTTC
CDR3 protein: CASSFTTSYEQYF
J gene: TRBJ2-7
D gene: NA
V gene: TRBV12-3/TRBV12-4
CDR3 length: 13

CDR3 DNA: TGTGCCAGCAGCACAGCGGGGGGGGGTAATGAAAAACTGTTTTTT
CDR3 protein: CASSTAGGGNEKLFF
J gene: TRBJ1-4
D gene: NA
V gene: TRBV7-2
CDR3 length: 15

CDR3 DNA: TGTGCCAGCAGCCAAGATCCGGCGGGGGGCCGGGGGCAGTTCTTC
CDR3 protein: CASSQDPAGGRGQFF
J gene: TRBJ2-1
D gene: TRBD2
V gene: TRBV3-1/TRBV3-2
CDR3 length: 15

CDR3 DNA: TGTGCCAGTAGTCCCCGGGCCCGGGAGGCGCCAGATACGCAGTATTTT
CDR3 protein: CASSPRAREAPDTQYF
J gene: TRBJ2-3
D gene: TRBD2
V gene: TRBV19
CDR3 length: 16

CDR3 DNA: TGTGCCAGACACGACAAGAGCTCCTACGAGCAGTACTTC
CDR3 protein: CARHDKSSYEQYF
J gene: TRBJ2-7
D gene: NA
V gene: TRBV27
CDR3 length: 13

CDR3 DNA: TGTGCCAGCAGTTACGCCGGGAGAGAAGAGACCCAGTACTTC
CDR3 protein: CASSYAGREETQYF
J gene: TRBJ2-5
D gene: NA
V gene: TRBV6-5
CDR3 length: 14

CDR3 DNA: TGTGCCAGCAGTTCTACAGGGGGCAAGGATGGCTACACCTTC
CDR3 protein: CASSSTGGKDGYTF
J gene: TRBJ1-2
D gene: TRBD1
V gene: TRBV5-5
CDR3 length: 14